Shown below are 32 T cell receptor beta chains from a single sample sequenced in a study of CXCR3-negative and CXCR3-positive naive CD8 T cells. Whole-study findings and limits: In CXCR3-positive naive cells, the TRB CDR3s were more hydrophobic than in CXCR3-negative naive cells.

With UMI labels, 5' RACE was used to prepare the TRB cDNA libraries. TCRdb reprocessed the 5' RACE reads; each CDR3 protein has one entry and no DNA is given. The specimen's table records 90,000 to 150,000 distinct CDR3 sequences. These receptors have no known antigen. Specimen: naive CXCR3+ CD8+ T cells from blood. The subset here: CD45RO-CCR7+CD27+CD95- naive CD8+ T cells expressing CXCR3 (TNR3+). These receptors all come from a human donor in good health. Some clones in this sample may be carry-over from other donors' samples.

The chain carries TRBV7-9 and TRBJ2-6; TCRdb outputs TRBD1, but without DNA this stays unchecked. There are 19 residues in the CDR3. Looked up from germline, CDR1 is SEHNR and CDR2 is FQNEAQ (reference sequence). The CDR3 loop is CASSYLPGQGVSGANVLTF.

The chain employs TRBV5-4 and TRBJ2-3; the D call of TRBD1 rests on TCRdb alone, since no DNA is present to check it. This CDR3 comprises 17 residues. CDR1 is SGHNT, CDR2 YYREEE, per germline (reference sequence). Here the CDR3 reads CASSALPVGQETDTQYF.

The V call is TRBV29-1, the J call TRBJ2-1; TCRdb's assignment of TRBD2 cannot be checked, as there is no DNA. The germline CDR1 and CDR2 sequences are SQVTM and ANQGSEA. CDR3 size: 16 residues. The CDR3 here is CSVEREGSRDYNEQFF.

The chain carries TRBV29-1 and TRBJ2-1; TCRdb gives TRBD2 as the D gene, but with no DNA this cannot be confirmed. The CDR3 has 16 amino acids. Looked up from germline, CDR1 is SQVTM and CDR2 is ANQGSEA. This chain's CDR3 is CSVVRTSGPSYNEQFF.

This chain joins TRBV28 and TRBJ1-1; the TRBD1 assignment by TCRdb is unverifiable without DNA. CDR3 length equals 18 residues. The germline CDR1 and CDR2 sequences are MDHEN and SYDVKM. Here the CDR3 reads CASSSIWTARDLNTEAFF.

J is TRBJ1-1 and V is TRBV2. Germline-derived CDR1 and CDR2 are SNHLY and FYNNEI. The CDR3 has 13 amino acids. The chain's CDR3 is CASRISWGTEAFF.

The chain joins TRBV7-2 to TRBJ2-7; TCRdb outputs TRBD1, but without DNA this stays unchecked. This CDR3 spans 12 amino acids. From germline, CDR1 is SGHTA and CDR2 FQGNSA. The CDR3 sequence: CASQPGSYEQYF. Full variable domain (missing parts from reference TRBV7-2 and TRBJ2-7): GAGVSQSPSNKVTEKGKDVELRCDPISGHTALYWYRQSLGQGLEFLIYFQGNSAPDKSGLPSDRFSAERTGGSVSTLTIQRTQQEDSAVYLCASQPGSYEQYFGPGTRLTVT.

The chain recombines TRBV15 with TRBJ1-5. Germline CDR1 LNHNV, CDR2 YYDKDF (reference sequence). The CDR3 is made up of 13 amino acids. The CDR3 region is CATSRFTGQPQHF.

CDR3: CASSVVGSGSRDEQYF. This chain uses TRBV9 with TRBJ2-7; TCRdb's D gene call, TRBD2, goes unchecked for lack of DNA. There are 16 residues in the CDR3. CDR1 and CDR2 from the germline V gene are SGDLS and YYNGEE.

V is TRBV20-1 and J is TRBJ2-5. Germline V gene sequence: CDR1 DFQATT, CDR2 SNEGSKA (reference sequence). This CDR3 comprises 14 residues. The CDR3 here is CSASQTPIQETQYF.

This chain links TRBV10-3 with TRBJ2-3; the TRBD2 assignment by TCRdb is unverifiable without DNA. The V gene's germline CDR1 is ENHRY and CDR2 SYGVKD. This CDR3 is built from 14 residues. This CDR3 reads CAISSGSGADTQYF.

CDR3 sequence reads: CASSPRGTPSSYNEQFF. V is TRBV7-3 and J is TRBJ2-1; with no DNA, the TCRdb D assignment of TRBD2 cannot be verified. The V gene's germline CDR1 is SGHTA and CDR2 FQGTGA. The CDR3 is 17 amino acids.

The chain carries TRBV28 and TRBJ1-4. The germline CDR1 and CDR2 sequences are MDHEN and SYDVKM. The CDR3 extends over 16 amino acids. CDR3: CASSLVVVSGNEKLFF.

The chain links TRBV4-3 to TRBJ2-2. Germline values: CDR1 LGHNA, CDR2 YSLEER. CDR3 length equals 15 residues. This CDR3 reads CASSHDDPNTGELFF.

The CDR3 is CASSQEGRSGSGETQYF. The chain links TRBV4-1 to TRBJ2-5; TCRdb picks TRBD2, but there is no DNA to check that call. The V gene's germline CDR1 is MGHRA and CDR2 YSYEKL. The CDR3 runs 17 residues.

The rearrangement uses TRBV6-5 and TRBJ1-6; TCRdb outputs TRBD1, but without DNA this stays unchecked. The CDR3 contains 17 residues. Germline assignment: CDR1 MNHEY and CDR2 SVGAGI. This CDR3 reads CASSYSSREFHNSPLHF.

The chain is built from TRBV20-1 and TRBJ1-1; TCRdb's D gene call, TRBD1, goes unchecked for lack of DNA. CDR3 length: 14 amino acids. CDR1 and CDR2 from the germline V gene are DFQATT and SNEGSKA (reference sequence). This CDR3 is CSARYPAGDTEAFF.

The J gene is TRBJ1-6, the V gene TRBV27; TCRdb proposes TRBD1, but this gene call is untestable without DNA. This CDR3 spans 18 amino acids. CDR1 is MNHEY and CDR2 is SMNVEV in the germline V gene (reference sequence). The CDR3 loop reads CASSSPPPGSSYNSPLHF.

The CDR3 spells CASSLEAGGFGNEQFF. This chain connects TRBV27 to TRBJ2-1; TCRdb designates TRBD2, a call that cannot be tested without DNA. The CDR3 is 16 amino acids. From germline, CDR1 is MNHEY and CDR2 SMNVEV (reference sequence).

The chain couples TRBV4-1 to TRBJ2-7; the D call from TCRdb, TRBD1, cannot be confirmed without DNA. Germline lookup yields CDR1 MGHRA and CDR2 YSYEKL. The CDR3 is made up of 15 amino acids. The CDR3 spells CASSQVGTYLTEQYF.

The genes are TRBV21-1 and TRBJ2-5; the TRBD2 assignment by TCRdb is unverifiable without DNA. TRBV21-1 is a listed pseudogene. CDR3 length: 16 residues. The CDR3 here is CASSKWRGSRQETQYF.

The chain recombines TRBV7-3 with TRBJ2-7. CDR1 and CDR2 from the germline V gene are SGHTA and FQGTGA. This CDR3 spans 13 amino acids. The CDR3 sequence is CASSLEGFYEQYF.

The chain employs TRBV6-1 and TRBJ2-1; TCRdb names TRBD2, which stays unverified in the absence of DNA. The CDR3 consists of 18 residues. Germline V gives CDR1 MNHNS, CDR2 SASEGT. The CDR3 reads CASSEPTMSQGDSGEQFF.

The chain couples TRBV4-3 to TRBJ2-1; as DNA is missing, the TRBD1 call by TCRdb cannot be tested. Germline assignment: CDR1 LGHNA and CDR2 YSLEER. The CDR3 runs to 16 residues. The CDR3: CASSQDARGQYNEQFF.

V is TRBV19 and J is TRBJ2-1; there is no DNA to check the TCRdb D call of TRBD1. This CDR3 region has 17 residues. Germline values: CDR1 LNHDA, CDR2 SQIVND (reference sequence). CDR3 protein: CASSIAGRTSSYNEQFF.

CDR3: CASSFPPHGTSYEQYF. The genes are TRBV7-9 and TRBJ2-7; as DNA is missing, the TRBD2 call by TCRdb cannot be tested. CDR1 is SEHNR, CDR2 FQNEAQ, per germline (reference sequence). The CDR3 runs to 16 residues.

The chain joins TRBV7-8 to TRBJ2-5. The CDR3 covers 14 residues. CDR1 is SGHVS and CDR2 is FQNEAQ in the germline V gene. CDR3 in amino acids: CASSLIGFQETQYF.

The rearrangement links TRBV7-9 to TRBJ2-1. Germline lookup yields CDR1 SEHNR and CDR2 FQNEAQ (reference sequence). The CDR3 runs to 15 residues. CDR3 in amino acids: CASSSEREALNEQFF. The full variable domain, in which reference TRBV7-9 and TRBJ2-1 provide the parts outside the CDR3, is DTGVSQNPRHKITKRGQNVTFRCDPISEHNRLYWYRQTLGQGPEFLTYFQNEAQLEKSRLLSDRFSAERPKGSFSTLEIQRTEQGDSAMYLCASSSEREALNEQFFGPGTRLTVL.

The J gene is TRBJ2-2, the V gene TRBV11-2. Germline V gene data show CDR1 as SGHAT and CDR2 as FQNNGV. CDR3 size: 12 residues. The CDR3 protein is CASSSGFGELFF.

V usage is TRBV4-1 and J usage is TRBJ1-5. Germline V gene sequence: CDR1 MGHRA, CDR2 YSYEKL. The CDR3 has 18 residues. Here the CDR3 reads CASSQDPGQSYSNQPQHF.

The chain couples TRBV28 to TRBJ2-1; TCRdb's D call of TRBD1 is untestable without DNA. The CDR3 covers 15 residues. Looked up from germline, CDR1 is MDHEN and CDR2 is SYDVKM. CDR3 sequence reads: CASSLRQGWHNEQFF.

J is TRBJ2-3 and V is TRBV7-6. This CDR3 spans 12 amino acids. From germline, CDR1 is SGHVS and CDR2 FNYEAQ. CDR3 protein: CASSLTEYTQYF. Looking up the rest from reference TRBV7-6 and TRBJ2-3 gives the full variable domain: GAGVSQSPRYKVTKRGQDVALRCDPISGHVSLYWYRQALGQGPEFLTYFNYEAQQDKSGLPNDRFSAERPEGSISTLTIQRTEQRDSAMYRCASSLTEYTQYFGPGTRLTVL.